The clone carrying this T cell receptor (beta chain) has a single count. Germline lookup yields CDR1 SGHNT and CDR2 YYREEE (reference sequence). Losses at the gene ends were 1 base for V and 7 bases for J; bases not matched to a gene: 11. CDR3 length: 16 residues. This sample is drawn from a study of blood T cell repertoires in COVID-19. At the level of the study: There were acute and convalescent COVID-19 samples, and they came from the United States, Italy and Spain. From T cells, B-cell-depleted T cells, or PBMCs came the material, which was cDNA or gDNA.

In the study's own analysis: Reference gene primer amplification in the assay estimated nucleated cell counts. Method: immunoSEQ multiplex PCR; TCRdb's copy keeps in-frame clones and lacks some. V, J and clone size were drawn from that table, and D and trimming were deduced from the DNA. This table has 76,000 or so clones, approximately 87% appearing once. This TCR derives from a man older than 75 in a cohort sampled during active COVID-19. This sequence joins TRBV5-4 and TRBJ2-5, with 9 bases matching TRBD2. The specimen was peripheral blood. CDR3 nucleotide sequence: TGTGCCAGCAGCTTGACGGCTAGCGGGGAACGGGTGACCCAGTACTTC. Amino acid sequence: CASSLTASGERVTQYF.